This is a list of T cell receptor beta chains from one sample in a study of T cell responses to AZD1222 COVID-19 vaccine. Sequenced by immunoSEQ multiplex PCR; TCRdb stores in-frame clones only, minus some. The sample has about 100,000 clones, about 88% seen once. The specimen comprised peripheral blood, sampled on day 0 of AZD1222 vaccination. The origin of the receptors is an adult in good health. CDR3s include the opening cysteine and the closing phenylalanine or tryptophan. A D gene is named only where the DNA matches it firmly. Part of the rows lack a size; the others show once, few, many or a class for expanded clones.

V gene	clone size	D gene	J gene	CDR3 protein	CDR3 DNA
TRBV11-3	-	-	TRBJ2-1	CASSPSEGNEQFF	TGTGCCAGCAGCCCATCGGAGGGCAATGAGCAGTTCTTC
TRBV5-1	-	TRBD2	TRBJ2-2	CASSLGLAGSGELFF	TGCGCCAGCAGCCTAGGACTAGCGGGATCCGGGGAGCTGTTTTTT
TRBV30	few	-	TRBJ1-5	CAWSVSSFNQPQHF	TGTGCCTGGAGTGTAAGCAGTTTCAATCAGCCCCAGCATTTT
TRBV10-1	-	TRBD2	TRBJ2-3	CASAGRSGRVTDTQYF	TGCGCCAGCGCGGGTCGTAGCGGGAGAGTAACAGATACGCAGTATTTT
TRBV28	-	TRBD2	TRBJ2-3	CASSPGLAGGSWSTDTQYF	TGTGCCAGCAGTCCTGGACTAGCGGGAGGATCATGGTCGACAGATACGCAGTATTTT
TRBV28	-	TRBD1	TRBJ2-7	CVSKRTGTYEQYF	TGTGTCAGCAAAAGGACAGGGACCTACGAGCAGTACTTC
TRBV2	-	-	TRBJ1-1	CASRGLFWGGATPSPNTEAFF	TGTGCCAGCAGGGGCCTGTTTTGGGGGGGAGCAACCCCCAGCCCGAACACTGAAGCTTTCTTT
TRBV28	-	-	TRBJ1-4	CASSFPNLQGRLKHPSTNEKLFF	TGTGCCAGCAGTTTCCCAAACCTCCAGGGGCGACTCAAGCATCCCTCAACTAATGAAAAACTGTTTTTT
TRBV7-2	-	TRBD1	TRBJ2-7	CASSLADRGLSYEQYF	TGTGCCAGCAGCTTAGCCGACAGGGGACTTTCCTACGAGCAGTACTTC
TRBV28	-	-	TRBJ1-1	CASGSNLADTEAFF	TGTGCCAGTGGCTCCAATTTGGCGGACACTGAAGCTTTCTTT
TRBV5-1	-	-	TRBJ1-5	CASSLAKGQPQHF	TGCGCCAGCAGCTTGGCCAAGGGTCAGCCCCAGCATTTT
TRBV19	-	TRBD2	TRBJ2-1	CASSPWTSGKTNEQFF	TGTGCCAGTAGCCCCTGGACTAGCGGGAAAACCAATGAGCAGTTCTTC
TRBV25-1	-	TRBD2	TRBJ2-5	CASSGASGHQETQYF	TGTGCCAGCAGTGGGGCTAGCGGGCACCAAGAGACCCAGTACTTC
TRBV18	-	-	TRBJ1-5	CASSPPDGDPGNQPQHF	TGTGCCAGCTCACCACCGGACGGGGACCCTGGCAATCAGCCCCAGCATTTT
TRBV19	-	-	TRBJ2-4	CASSPLGSRRDIQYF	TGTGCCAGTAGTCCTCTCGGATCCCGTCGGGACATTCAGTACTTC
TRBV2	-	TRBD1	TRBJ1-1	CASSGGRQGMGVDTEAFF	TGTGCCAGCAGTGGGGGTCGACAGGGGATGGGGGTAGACACTGAAGCTTTCTTT
TRBV19	-	-	TRBJ2-3	CASRARGKGGDTQYF	TGTGCCAGTAGAGCACGCGGGAAAGGGGGAGATACGCAGTATTTT
TRBV28	-	-	TRBJ1-6	CASSSGAINSPLHF	TGTGCCAGCAGTTCCGGAGCTATTAATTCACCCCTCCACTTT
TRBV12-5	-	-	TRBJ1-2	CASGLVGHLDF	TGTGCTAGTGGTTTGGTCGGACACCTTGACTTC
TRBV12-5	-	-	TRBJ2-1	CASGLVLGTLVVGRESYNEQFF	TGTGCTAGTGGTTTGGTACTGGGGACGCTTGTTGTGGGGAGAGAGTCCTACAATGAGCAGTTCTTC
TRBV10-3	-	-	TRBJ1-3	CAISNSGNTIYF	TGTGCCATCAGCAATTCTGGAAACACCATATATTTT
TRBV12-5	-	TRBD1	TRBJ2-5	CASGRDRGPETQYF	TGTGCTAGTGGGCGGGACAGGGGGCCAGAGACCCAGTACTTC
TRBV18	-	-	TRBJ2-3	CASSPQGGGRSTDTQYF	TGTGCCAGCTCACCTCAAGGAGGGGGGCGGAGCACAGATACGCAGTATTTT
TRBV19	-	-	TRBJ2-1	CASSGDSRDEQFF	TGTGCCAGTAGTGGAGATTCACGTGATGAGCAGTTCTTC
TRBV7-9	-	TRBD1	TRBJ2-3	CASSQSGQVDTQYF	TGTGCCAGCAGCCAATCTGGACAGGTAGATACGCAGTATTTT
TRBV7-8	-	-	TRBJ2-7	CASSSSGRILGHEQYF	TGTGCCAGCAGCTCGTCTGGGCGGATACTGGGACACGAGCAGTACTTC
TRBV2	-	TRBD1	TRBJ1-3	CASSVLQGQAGNTIYF	TGTGCCAGCAGTGTTCTTCAGGGACAGGCTGGAAACACCATATATTTT
TRBV19	-	TRBD1	TRBJ1-2	CATTTGWGYGYTF	TGTGCCACCACGACAGGGTGGGGCTATGGCTACACCTTC
TRBV2	-	-	TRBJ2-3	CASSDRRTDTQYF	TGTGCCAGCAGTGATCGGCGCACAGATACGCAGTATTTT
TRBV4-3	-	-	TRBJ2-1	CASSPKASSYNEQFF	TGCGCCAGCAGCCCCAAGGCGAGCTCCTACAATGAGCAGTTCTTC
TRBV2	-	-	TRBJ1-2	CASRPGRTDYGYTF	TGTGCCAGCCGACCGGGACGAACAGACTATGGCTACACCTTC
TRBV7-2	-	-	TRBJ1-5	CASSQVGFNQPQHF	TGTGCCAGCAGCCAGGTGGGCTTCAATCAGCCCCAGCATTTT
TRBV27	-	-	TRBJ2-7	CASSLRGDGYEQYF	TGTGCCAGCAGTTTAAGAGGGGACGGCTACGAGCAGTACTTC
TRBV9	-	-	TRBJ2-3	CASSVGFSTDTQYF	TGTGCCAGCAGCGTAGGGTTTAGCACAGATACGCAGTATTTT
TRBV19	-	TRBD1	TRBJ1-3	CASSLDRGSIGNTIYF	TGTGCCAGTAGTTTGGACAGGGGTTCGATTGGAAACACCATATATTTT
TRBV13	-	TRBD1	TRBJ1-2	CASSPGQGNYGYTF	TGTGCCAGCAGCCCGGGACAGGGGAACTATGGCTACACCTTC
TRBV30	-	-	TRBJ1-1	CAGGGRGTEAFF	TGTGCCGGAGGAGGGAGAGGCACTGAAGCTTTCTTT
TRBV9	once	TRBD1	TRBJ1-2	CASSAGTAYGYTF	TGTGCCAGCAGCGCGGGGACAGCCTATGGCTACACCTTC
TRBV15	once	-	TRBJ1-1	CATSRVRENTEAFF	TGTGCCACCAGCAGAGTTCGCGAGAACACTGAAGCTTTCTTT
TRBV18	-	-	TRBJ1-1	CASSLENTEAFF	TGTGCCAGCTCACTTGAGAACACTGAAGCTTTCTTT
TRBV27	-	-	TRBJ2-7	CASSLSDSFSYEQYF	TGTGCCAGCAGTTTATCGGACAGCTTCTCCTACGAGCAGTACTTC
TRBV27	-	-	TRBJ2-3	CASSFIGTDTQYF	TGTGCCAGCAGTTTTATAGGAACAGATACGCAGTATTTT